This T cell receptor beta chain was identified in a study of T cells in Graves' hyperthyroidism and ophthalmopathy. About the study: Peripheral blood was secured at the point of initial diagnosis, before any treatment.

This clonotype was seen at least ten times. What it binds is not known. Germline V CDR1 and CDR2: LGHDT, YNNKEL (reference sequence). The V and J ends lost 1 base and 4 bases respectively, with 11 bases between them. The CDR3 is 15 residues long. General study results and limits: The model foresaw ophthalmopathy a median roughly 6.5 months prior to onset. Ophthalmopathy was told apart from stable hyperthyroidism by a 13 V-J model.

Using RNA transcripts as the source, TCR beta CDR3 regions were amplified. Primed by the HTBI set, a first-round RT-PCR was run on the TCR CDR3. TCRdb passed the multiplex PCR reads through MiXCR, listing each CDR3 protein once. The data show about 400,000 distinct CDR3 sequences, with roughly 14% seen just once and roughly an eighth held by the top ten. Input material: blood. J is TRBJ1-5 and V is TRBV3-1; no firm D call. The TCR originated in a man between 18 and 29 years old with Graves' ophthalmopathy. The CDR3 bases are TGTGCCAGCAGCCAAGGGGCCAGGATAAATCAGCCCCAGCATTTT. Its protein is CASSQGARINQPQHF.